This T cell receptor (beta chain) was sequenced in a study of blood T cell repertoires in COVID-19. Sequencing used immunoSEQ multiplex PCR; TCRdb keeps in-frame clones, though not all of them. This table holds 10,000 to 15,000 clones, 85% to 90% found once. This clone has just one count. This CDR3 spans 12 amino acids. Trimming took off 2 bases at V and 13 bases at J, with 12 bases between the two ends. The sequenced sample consisted of peripheral blood. The rearrangement joins TRBV12-3 or TRBV12-4 to TRBJ2-1; tentative D call: TRBD2 (6 bases). This receptor was taken from a woman in her fifties or sixties with active COVID-19. The CDR3 protein is CASSLSSGDQFF. CDR3 nucleotide sequence: TGTGCCAGCAGTTTATCCTCGGGGGACCAGTTCTTC.